Listed here are 2 T cell receptor beta chains from one sample, sequenced in a study of OX40 agonist ivuxolimab in advanced cancers. Here immunoSEQ multiplex PCR was the method, and the copy in TCRdb shows in-frame clones only, minus some. The sample has about 50,000 clones; more than 70% are singletons. This sample comprised CD4+ or CD8+ T cells sorted from blood, obtained in a trial of the OX40 agonist ivuxolimab. Receptor source: an adult with an advanced solid tumor such as melanoma, head and neck, liver or kidney cancer.

The chain recombines TRBV28 with TRBJ2-3; D is ambiguous. The length of the CDR3 is 12 residues. Trimming removed 6 bases from V and 6 bases from J, with 10 bases in between. Germline assignment: CDR1 MDHEN and CDR2 SYDVKM. CDR3 protein: CASSNGGDTQYF. DNA of the CDR3: TGTGCCAGCAGCAATGGTGGCGATACGCAGTATTTT.

A word on this clone: A junction end diverges from the germline sequence, so it may reflect a read error. The chain combines TRBV18 with TRBJ1-2; D remains ambiguous. CDR1 is KGHSH, CDR2 LQKENI, per germline. The CDR3 loop spans 15 amino acids. CDR3: CASSPAPAANYGHTF. The CDR3, as DNA: TGTGCCAGCTCACCGGCACCCGCTGCTAACTATGGCCACACCTTC.